The present entry profiles one T cell receptor (beta chain) with its context. The antigen remains unidentified. Sequenced by immunoSEQ multiplex PCR; TCRdb stores in-frame clones only, minus some. The table has some 33,000 clones, around 90% seen once. This entry belongs to a study of stem cell transplantation in POMP-related autoinflammatory disease. Broader study findings: Patients with PRAID showed a restricted number of unique TRB V-J gene pairings.

PRAID featured prominent immunodeficiency. Germline values: CDR1 SGHRS, CDR2 YFSETQ. Trimming at V came to 4 bases and at J to 0 bases, leaving 13 bases not matched to a gene. The CDR3 is made up of 19 amino acids. Sequences were derived from CD4+ T cells from PBMCs, sampled before stem cell transplantation. The receptor was derived from a human donor with POMP-related autoinflammation and immune dysregulation (PRAID). The chain carries TRBV5-1 and TRBJ2-3; the match to TRBD2 covers 11 bases. The CDR3 nucleotides read TGCGCCAGCAGCGAGGGGACTAGCGGACATGTCTTTAGCACAGATACGCAGTATTTT. Residues: CASSEGTSGHVFSTDTQYF. The full variable domain, in which reference TRBV5-1 and TRBJ2-3 provide the parts outside the CDR3, is KAGVTQTPRYLIKTRGQQVTLSCSPISGHRSVSWYQQTPGQGLQFLFEYFSETQRNKGNFPGRFSGRQFSNSRSEMNVSTLELGDSALYLCASSEGTSGHVFSTDTQYFGPGTRLTVL.